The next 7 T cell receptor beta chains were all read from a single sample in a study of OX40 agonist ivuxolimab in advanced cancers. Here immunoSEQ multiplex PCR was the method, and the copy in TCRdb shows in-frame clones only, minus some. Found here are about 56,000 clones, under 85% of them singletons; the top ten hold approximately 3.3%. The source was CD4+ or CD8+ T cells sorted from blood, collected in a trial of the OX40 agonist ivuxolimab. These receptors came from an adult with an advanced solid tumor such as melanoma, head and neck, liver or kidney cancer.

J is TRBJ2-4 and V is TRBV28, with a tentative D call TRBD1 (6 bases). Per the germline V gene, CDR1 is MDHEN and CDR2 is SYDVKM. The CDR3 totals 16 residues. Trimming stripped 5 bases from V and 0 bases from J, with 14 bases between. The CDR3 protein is CASSPGQRVAKNIQYF. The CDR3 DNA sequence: TGTGCCAGCAGTCCCGGACAGAGAGTAGCCAAAAACATTCAGTACTTC.

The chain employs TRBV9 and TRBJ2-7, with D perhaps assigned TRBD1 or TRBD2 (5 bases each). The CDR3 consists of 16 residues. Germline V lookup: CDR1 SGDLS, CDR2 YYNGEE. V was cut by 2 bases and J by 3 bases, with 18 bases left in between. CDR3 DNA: TGTGCCAGCAGCGTCGAACCGGGACCGATGGGCTACGAGCAGTACTTC. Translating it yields CASSVEPGPMGYEQYF.

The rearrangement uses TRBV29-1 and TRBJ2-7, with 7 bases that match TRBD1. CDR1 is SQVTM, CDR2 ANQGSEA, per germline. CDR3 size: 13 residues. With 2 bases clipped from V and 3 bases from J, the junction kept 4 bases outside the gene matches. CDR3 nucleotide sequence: TGCAGCGTTGAATTCGGGGACAGCTACGAGCAGTACTTC. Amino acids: CSVEFGDSYEQYF.

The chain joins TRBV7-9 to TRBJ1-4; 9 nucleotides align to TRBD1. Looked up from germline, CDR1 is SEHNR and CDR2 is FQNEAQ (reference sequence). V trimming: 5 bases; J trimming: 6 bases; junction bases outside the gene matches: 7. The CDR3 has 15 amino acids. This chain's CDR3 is CASSHRRDRDEKLFF. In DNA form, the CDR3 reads TGTGCCAGCAGCCACCGCCGGGACAGGGATGAAAAACTGTTTTTT.

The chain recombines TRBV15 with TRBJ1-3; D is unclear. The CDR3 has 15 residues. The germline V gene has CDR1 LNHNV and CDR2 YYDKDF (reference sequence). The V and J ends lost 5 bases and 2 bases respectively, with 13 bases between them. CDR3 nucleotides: TGTGCCACCAGCCGGGAGAGGGAACCTGGAAACACCATATATTTT. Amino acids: CATSREREPGNTIYF. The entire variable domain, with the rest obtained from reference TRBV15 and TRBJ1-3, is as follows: DAMVIQNPRYQVTQFGKPVTLSCSQTLNHNVMYWYQQKSSQAPKLLFHYYDKDFNNEADTPDNFQSRRPNTSFCFLDIRSPGLGDTAMYLCATSREREPGNTIYFGEGSWLTVV.

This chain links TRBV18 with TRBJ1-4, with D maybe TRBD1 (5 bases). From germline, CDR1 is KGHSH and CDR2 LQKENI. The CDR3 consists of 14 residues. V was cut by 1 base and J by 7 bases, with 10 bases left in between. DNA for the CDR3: TGTGCCAGCTCACCACTCAGGGAGGGTGAAAAACTGTTTTTT. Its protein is CASSPLREGEKLFF.

The CDR3, as DNA: TGTGCCAGCAGCCCACAGGACAGCTCATTCTCTGGAAACACCATATATTTT. Its translation is CASSPQDSSFSGNTIYF. The rearrangement joins TRBV7-6 to TRBJ1-3; a possible D gene is TRBD1 (6 bases). Per germline, CDR1 SGHVS and CDR2 FNYEAQ. Trimming stripped 5 bases from V and 0 bases from J, with 17 bases between. The CDR3 runs to 17 residues.